The following is a TCR beta chain sequence with its context. This clonotype was recorded at least ten times. It lacks a known antigen. Per-nucleotide qualities are absent, and no much larger clonotype sits a single base away. Sequencer: Illumina HiSeq 2500. Quantitative 5'-RACE with molecular barcodes was used to prepare TCR beta libraries. Turning to the authors' computational methods: A new computational method based on a probabilistic model of VDJ rearrangement was used to identify disease-linked TCR variants. Through fastp at Q25 and MiXCR, TCRdb rebuilt clones from the public reads, retaining in-frame beta chains. Rows with one shared CDR3 protein collapse into an entry with the most common genes and DNA. For this entry, the V and J calls and clone size follow TCRdb and not the study's own pipeline. The sample has more than 400,000 distinct CDR3 sequences on record, roughly 5% of them singletons. The top ten clonotypes cover around 3.6% of the sample.

The data derive from a study of CD8 T cells in ankylosing spondylitis (TCRdb year 2017). About the investigation overall: The study profiled T cell receptor beta repertoires in healthy donors and ankylosing spondylitis patients to find disease-linked TCR variants. The full study cohort was made up of approximately 24 ankylosing spondylitis patients and 108 healthy donors. Peripheral blood was sampled, and synovial fluid was additionally collected from ankylosing spondylitis patients. What the authors observed across the whole study: Some TCR beta motif variants had previously been reported in synovial fluid and blood of reactive arthritis patients, which suggested common disease-initiation mechanisms. Blood from ankylosing spondylitis patients appeared to be characterized by a TCR beta motif composed of eight or nine highly homologous amino acid variants. The disease-linked clones were reported as significantly enriched in matched synovial fluid samples from ankylosing spondylitis patients. The disease-linked clones showed a CD8+ phenotype and occurred at relatively low frequencies in peripheral blood.

The germline ends are 16 bases apart after V is trimmed by 4 bases and J by 4 bases. CDR3 length: 15 amino acids, cysteine to phenylalanine. Of all the DNA, just the CDR3 is kept, 45 bases in frame from base 1. CDR1 MNHEY and CDR2 SVGAGI were looked up in the germline V gene. In this chain, TRBV6-5 is recombined with TRBJ1-2; 6 matching bases give a weak D call of TRBD1. The sample comprised blood, either unsorted or a sorted T cell fraction (not recorded which). The TCR sequence derives from a male donor with ankylosing spondylitis. The CDR3 region reads CASSLTGRRFYGYTF. The DNA sequence is given as TGTGCCAGCAGTTTGACAGGTCGTCGTTTCTATGGCTACACCTTC.